Below, 32 T cell receptor beta chains from the same sample are listed, as sequenced in a study of blood T cell repertoires in COVID-19. The assay was immunoSEQ multiplex PCR, and TCRdb's table has in-frame clones only and misses some. The sample holds about 95,000 clones, under 90% seen once. The specimen sequenced was peripheral blood. All receptors come from a human donor in a cohort sampled during active COVID-19.

The V and J genes are TRBV4-2 and TRBJ2-2; 10 bases match TRBD2. The CDR3 spans 17 residues. Germline lookup yields CDR1 LGHNA and CDR2 YNFKEQ. J was trimmed by 5 bases and V by 2 bases; bases with no gene match: 8. The CDR3, as DNA: TGTGCCAGCAGCCAACTCCCGGGACTAGCGACGACCGGGGAGCTGTTTTTT. It is translated as CASSQLPGLATTGELFF.

V gene TRBV27 combines with J gene TRBJ1-1; D gene uncertain. The V and J ends lost 4 bases and 1 base respectively, with 7 bases between them. Germline CDR1 and CDR2: MNHEY and SMNVEV (reference sequence). The CDR3 covers 13 residues. For the CDR3, the DNA is TGTGCCAGCAGTTATCGGGAGAACACTGAAGCTTTCTTT. Translating gives CASSYRENTEAFF.

The chain employs TRBV5-1 and TRBJ2-5; D perhaps matches TRBD2 (5 bases). The CDR3 extends over 12 amino acids. Germline loops: CDR1 SGHRS, CDR2 YFSETQ. Trimming left V 4 bases short and J 4 bases short, with 8 bases between. CDR3 protein: CASSREGETQYF. The DNA of the CDR3 is TGCGCCAGCAGCCGGGAAGGAGAGACCCAGTACTTC.

This clone was seen only a few times. The chain links TRBV5-1 to TRBJ2-2, with a tentative D call TRBD1 (7 bases). The length of the CDR3 is 16 residues. Germline loops: CDR1 SGHRS, CDR2 YFSETQ. Trimming took 3 bases from V and 1 from J, leaving 13 bases between them. The CDR3 here is CASSSAGQMNTGELFF. The DNA of the CDR3 is TGCGCCAGCAGCTCGGCGGGACAGATGAACACCGGGGAGCTGTTTTTT.

The chain couples TRBV6-2 or TRBV6-3 to TRBJ1-5, with 8 bases matching TRBD1. The CDR3 is made up of 16 amino acids. Germline CDR1 and CDR2: MNHEY and SVGEGT. The V segment lost 5 bases and the J segment 3 bases; nucleotides outside the gene matches: 9. The CDR3 loop reads CASSPRTGPSNQPQHF. The CDR3 bases are TGTGCCAGCAGTCCCAGGACAGGGCCCTCCAATCAGCCCCAGCATTTT.

The chain carries TRBV27 and TRBJ2-1, with D tentatively TRBD2 (6 bases). This CDR3 has 14 residues. Germline V CDR1 and CDR2: MNHEY, SMNVEV (reference sequence). The germline V and J ends were trimmed by 3 bases and 8 bases, with 14 bases remaining between them. CDR3 protein: CASSLRLGKDEQFF. The CDR3 DNA follows: TGTGCCAGCAGTTTGCGACTAGGAAAGGATGAGCAGTTCTTC.

This clone was seen a few times. V gene TRBV19 combines with J gene TRBJ1-6, with 9 bases lining up with TRBD1. The ends lost 7 bases at V and 6 bases at J; junction bases unmatched: 19. This CDR3 region has 19 residues. CDR1 LNHDA and CDR2 SQIVND come from the germline V gene (reference sequence). CDR3 nucleotide sequence: TGTGCCAGTATGTCCCAGGACAGGGGAGGATATGGAAGTAATTCACCCCTCCACTTT. Its translation: CASMSQDRGGYGSNSPLHF.

The chain is built from TRBV28 and TRBJ2-7, with 12 bases lining up with TRBD1. V gave up 3 bases and J gave up 5 bases; unmatched junction bases: 5. Germline V CDR1 and CDR2: MDHEN, SYDVKM. CDR3 length: 15 amino acids. Here the CDR3 DNA reads TGTGCCAGCAGTTTTGTCGGGACAGGGGGCGACGAGCAGTACTTC. Translation gives CASSFVGTGGDEQYF.

This clone turned up a few times. J is TRBJ1-1 and V is TRBV29-1; 7 nucleotides agree with TRBD1. Germline V gives CDR1 SQVTM, CDR2 ANQGSEA. V lost 7 bases, J lost 3 bases, and 5 bases stayed unmatched. The CDR3 sequence is 12 residues long. CDR3 DNA sequence: TGCAGCGCCACACAGGGGTACACTGAAGCTTTCTTT. Translating gives CSATQGYTEAFF.

This clone has just a few counts. The V and J genes are TRBV7-2 and TRBJ1-2; 8 bases line up with TRBD1. V lost 5 bases to trimming and J lost 8 bases; unmatched junction nucleotides: 7. This CDR3 spans 13 amino acids. Germline V lookup: CDR1 SGHTA, CDR2 FQGNSA. CDR3: CASSTQGAQGYTF. The CDR3 nucleotides are TGTGCCAGCAGCACCCAGGGGGCGCAGGGCTACACCTTC.

V is TRBV3-1 (or the pseudogene TRBV3-2) and J is TRBJ2-5, with no clear D. The V end lost 2 bases, the J end lost 4 bases, and 14 bases lay between the germline ends. The CDR3 runs to 15 residues. Germline V gene lookup returns CDR1 LGHDT and CDR2 YNNKEL (reference sequence). CDR3 residues: CASSQSLIDGETQYF. The CDR3 DNA reads as TGTGCCAGCAGCCAATCATTAATAGATGGAGAGACCCAGTACTTC.

The chain couples TRBV29-1 to TRBJ1-2, with 7 nucleotides matching TRBD1. The germline gives CDR1 SQVTM, CDR2 ANQGSEA. Trimming removed 0 bases from V and 6 bases from J; junction bases left unmatched: 19. There are 18 residues in the CDR3. This CDR3 reads CSVEDLLNYSDRVHGYTF. CDR3 coding DNA: TGCAGCGTTGAAGATCTACTGAACTACTCAGACAGGGTTCATGGCTACACCTTC.

A few counts support this clone. The chain recombines TRBV4-1 with TRBJ2-7; 9 bases line up with TRBD2. CDR3 length: 18 amino acids. The V gene's germline CDR1 is MGHRA and CDR2 YSYEKL. V dropped 0 bases and J dropped 4; count of bases not matched to a gene: 13. In DNA form, the CDR3 reads TGCGCCAGCAGCCAAGACCTCTCGCGGGAGGGCCTCTTGTACGAGCAGTACTTC. It specifies CASSQDLSREGLLYEQYF.

This clone came up a few times. J is TRBJ1-6 and V is TRBV27; D is perhaps TRBD1 (5 bases). Trimming took off 3 bases at V and 5 bases at J, with 11 bases between the two ends. The CDR3 covers 15 residues. Per the germline V gene, CDR1 is MNHEY and CDR2 is SMNVEV (reference sequence). DNA for the CDR3: TGTGCCAGCAGTTTTGAGGCCAGGGATAATTCACCCCTCCACTTT. It translates to CASSFEARDNSPLHF.

This chain links TRBV3-1 (or the pseudogene TRBV3-2) with TRBJ2-4; D might be TRBD1 (6 bases). The V end lost 3 bases, the J end lost 4 bases, and 10 bases lay between the germline ends. Germline-derived CDR1 and CDR2 are LGHDT and YNNKEL (reference sequence). The CDR3 has 14 residues. As DNA, the CDR3 is TGTGCCAGCAGCCAGTCGGACAGAAAAAACATTCAGTACTTC. Translated, it gives CASSQSDRKNIQYF.

The chain carries TRBV19 and TRBJ2-7; D might be TRBD1 (6 bases). V was clipped by 6 bases and J by 1 base, with 10 bases between them. The CDR3 totals 13 residues. The germline V gene encodes CDR1 LNHDA and CDR2 SQIVND (reference sequence). CDR3 nucleotides: TGTGCCAGTAGACACAGGGATTCCTACGAGCAGTACTTC. This translates into CASRHRDSYEQYF.

The chain couples TRBV5-1 to TRBJ2-6; no reliable D call. The V gene's germline CDR1 is SGHRS and CDR2 YFSETQ. This CDR3 region has 16 residues. V was shortened by 2 bases and J by 4 bases, with 13 bases between the two germline ends. In nucleotides, the CDR3 is TGCGCCAGCAGCTTAGGTCCGATCGGGGGGGCCAACGTCCTGACTTTC. Translating gives CASSLGPIGGANVLTF.

The chain links TRBV5-4 to TRBJ2-3, with TRBD2 matching over 10 bases. The CDR3 is 15 amino acids. Germline V gene data show CDR1 as SGHNT and CDR2 as YYREEE (reference sequence). V lost 4 bases, J lost 2 bases, and 4 bases stayed unmatched. CDR3 in DNA: TGTGCCAGCAGCCCTACTAGCGGGGACACAGATACGCAGTATTTT. The encoded protein is CASSPTSGDTDTQYF.

This chain links TRBV18 with TRBJ2-1; tentatively, D is TRBD2 (6 bases). Trimming took 0 bases from V and 6 from J, leaving 18 bases between them. Germline loops: CDR1 KGHSH, CDR2 LQKENI. The CDR3 totals 17 residues. The CDR3 spells CASSPPPGLSSGNEQFF. CDR3 in DNA: TGTGCCAGCTCACCACCGCCGGGACTCAGCTCGGGCAATGAGCAGTTCTTC.

A single count supports this clone. This chain uses TRBV6-5 with TRBJ2-2, with D possibly being TRBD2 (6 bases). V shed 6 bases and J shed 1 base, with 12 bases lying between them. Germline V lookup: CDR1 MNHEY, CDR2 SVGAGI. This CDR3 has 15 amino acids. The CDR3 loop reads CASRPPRGNTGELFF. CDR3 coding DNA: TGTGCCAGCAGACCCCCGCGGGGGAACACCGGGGAGCTGTTTTTT.

The chain combines TRBV28 with TRBJ1-3, with D possibly TRBD1 on 6 matching bases. Trimming stripped 5 bases from V and 2 bases from J, with 10 bases between. CDR1 and CDR2 from the germline V gene are MDHEN and SYDVKM. CDR3 length: 14 residues. The CDR3 loop reads CASSLQGAGNTIYF. The CDR3 nucleotides are TGTGCCAGCAGTCTACAGGGAGCTGGAAACACCATATATTTT.

The CDR3 DNA is TGTGCCAGCTCACCACCATCTCGAGGGCAGAACACTGAAGCTTTCTTT. This translates into CASSPPSRGQNTEAFF. The genes are TRBV18 and TRBJ1-1; D not resolved. There are 16 residues in the CDR3. Trimming stripped 0 bases from V and 1 base from J, with 12 bases between. CDR1 and CDR2 (germline): KGHSH, LQKENI.

V usage is TRBV3-1 (or the pseudogene TRBV3-2) and J usage is TRBJ1-2, with TRBD1 matching 10 bases. This CDR3 comprises 16 residues. The germline V gene has CDR1 LGHDT and CDR2 YNNKEL (reference sequence). Trimming removed 3 bases from V and 4 bases from J; junction bases left unmatched: 8. For the CDR3, the DNA is TGTGCCAGCAGCCATTATGCGACAGGGGGCAGCTATGGCTACACCTTC. Translated, it gives CASSHYATGGSYGYTF.

This chain connects TRBV3-1 (or the pseudogene TRBV3-2) to TRBJ2-1; 11 bases are shared with TRBD2. The CDR3 is made up of 22 amino acids. The V and J ends lost 0 bases and 0 bases, in that order; junction bases with no gene match: 16. CDR1 is LGHDT, CDR2 YNNKEL, per germline (reference sequence). CDR3 bases: TGTGCCAGCAGCCAAGACGTAGGCCTAGCGGGAGGTGCACTTAGCTCCTACAATGAGCAGTTCTTC. As protein: CASSQDVGLAGGALSSYNEQFF.

The chain joins TRBV11-3 to TRBJ2-2; 11 nucleotides align to TRBD2. This CDR3 is 15 amino acids long. Germline CDR1 reads SGHNT; CDR2 reads YENEEA. Trimming at V came to 8 bases and at J to 5 bases, leaving 7 bases not matched to a gene. The CDR3, as DNA: TGTGCCAGCGGAACTAGCGGGAGTTATACCGGGGAGCTGTTTTTT. Translation gives CASGTSGSYTGELFF.

V gene TRBV5-1 combines with J gene TRBJ2-5; a weak D match, TRBD1 (6 bases). The V and J ends lost 3 bases and 1 base respectively, with 13 bases between them. Germline CDR1 is SGHRS and CDR2 is YFSETQ. The length of the CDR3 is 15 residues. DNA for the CDR3: TGCGCCAGCAGCTCCAGGGGCGGAGGCCAAGAGACCCAGTACTTC. Its translation is CASSSRGGGQETQYF.

CDR3 in DNA: TGTGCCAGTAGGTCGCAGGGGATATTAGCCAAAAACATTCAGTACTTC. Translation gives CASRSQGILAKNIQYF. The V and J genes are TRBV19 and TRBJ2-4, with D possibly TRBD1 on 6 matching bases. The CDR3 contains 16 residues. Between the trimmed V and J ends, which lost 6 bases and 0 bases, there was a span of 15 bases. CDR1 LNHDA and CDR2 SQIVND come from the germline V gene (reference sequence).

The chain couples TRBV7-2 to TRBJ2-5, with D possibly being TRBD2 (7 bases). The germline V gene has CDR1 SGHTA and CDR2 FQGNSA. V dropped 2 bases and J dropped 5 bases, with 21 bases sitting between them. The CDR3 has 17 amino acids. CDR3 sequence (DNA): TGTGCCAGCAGCTTATCCTCCTTGCGGGGGAGGGGGGAGACCCAGTACTTC. Translating gives CASSLSSLRGRGETQYF.

There are a few counts of this clone. The chain has TRBV12-3 or TRBV12-4 and TRBJ1-5; D is perhaps TRBD1 (5 bases). V lost 5 bases, J lost 7 bases, and 12 bases lay in between. The CDR3 totals 13 residues. This CDR3 reads CASSPRGIQPQHF. The DNA of the CDR3 is TGTGCCAGCAGTCCCCGGGGGATACAGCCCCAGCATTTT.

The CDR3 is CASSPQEGSGNTIYF. The CDR3, as DNA: TGTGCCAGCTCACCACAGGAGGGCTCTGGAAACACCATATATTTT. The gene calls are TRBV18 and TRBJ1-3; D not certain. The germline CDR1 and CDR2 sequences are KGHSH and LQKENI. V was shortened by 1 base and J by 0 bases, with 7 bases between the two germline ends. The CDR3 loop spans 15 amino acids.

This chain's CDR3 is CASSLARDEQYF. The CDR3 nucleotides are TGCGCCAGCAGCTTGGCCCGGGACGAGCAGTACTTC. The chain is built from TRBV5-1 and TRBJ2-7; no clear D. The V gene lost 0 bases and the J gene lost 5 bases, with 6 bases spanning the gap. The CDR3 runs to 12 residues. Germline V gives CDR1 SGHRS, CDR2 YFSETQ.

This clone was observed a single time. V and J are TRBV27 and TRBJ2-3; 8 nucleotides agree with TRBD2. With 3 bases clipped from V and 4 bases from J, the junction kept 0 bases outside the gene matches. Germline V gene lookup returns CDR1 MNHEY and CDR2 SMNVEV (reference sequence). The CDR3 consists of 13 residues. In nucleotides, the CDR3 is TGTGCCAGCAGTTTTAGCGGGGCAGATACGCAGTATTTT. Translating it yields CASSFSGADTQYF.